Each of the 2 T cell receptor beta chains below was sequenced from the same sample in a study of PD-1 blockade in classical Hodgkin lymphoma. TCRdb keeps only in-frame clones here, not all; method: immunoSEQ multiplex PCR. The table shows 95,000 to 120,000 clones, with around 89% occurring only once. There was relapse after autologous stem cell transplantation in every patient, and there was variation in brentuximab vedotin exposure. This sample comprised peripheral blood mononuclear cells (PBMCs), obtained before the second cycle of nivolumab. These receptors were obtained from a human donor with classical Hodgkin lymphoma.

This rearrangement joins TRBV5-1 to TRBJ1-4; 9 nucleotides line up with TRBD1. Germline assignment: CDR1 SGHRS and CDR2 YFSETQ. CDR3 length equals 16 residues. V was pared by 2 bases and J by 8 bases, with 10 bases of the junction left unmatched. The CDR3: CASSFNYRGLGEKLFF. The CDR3 bases are TGCGCCAGCAGCTTCAACTACAGGGGGCTCGGAGAAAAACTGTTTTTT.

This clone was counted only a few times. This chain connects TRBV29-1 to TRBJ2-7, with D perhaps TRBD1 (6 bases). The CDR3 has 13 residues. The germline V gene has CDR1 SQVTM and CDR2 ANQGSEA. Trimming pared 2 bases from V and 5 bases from J, leaving 13 bases between. The CDR3 DNA reads as TGCAGCGTTGAACTCCCTGGGGGCCACGAGCAGTACTTC. It translates to CSVELPGGHEQYF.